This paragraph covers one TCR beta chain sequence. The target antigen is unknown. Repertoires were generated with immunoSEQ multiplex PCR, while TCRdb's copy carries only in-frame clones and drops some. The sample yields approximately 110,000 clones, roughly 84% seen once. The data belong to a study of PD-L1 blockade in urothelial cancer. Study as a whole: Analysis of the blood was performed 3 weeks (second dose) and 6 weeks after treatment start. Findings and caveats of the study: Clonality of blood TCR below the median before treatment predicted better survival.

Sequencing was performed on PBMCs, taken around atezolizumab (anti-PD-L1) treatment. The receptor comes from a man aged 45-65 years with urothelial cancer.

Here the CDR3 DNA reads TGTGCCAGCAGTTTCTCCCTAGCGGGATACCGTGGAGGGGAGCTGTTTTTT. Translated: CASSFSLAGYRGGELFF. The chain recombines TRBV27 with TRBJ2-2; 9 bases match TRBD2. Trimming cost V 3 bases and J 8 bases; bases outside gene matches: 13. Germline V gene sequence: CDR1 MNHEY, CDR2 SMNVEV (reference sequence). This CDR3 region has 17 residues.